Included here is one TCR beta chain sequence, with context. The data stem from a study of identical twins. The CDR3 length is 14 residues. Trimming left V 0 bases short and J 12 bases short, with 16 bases between. Germline values: CDR1 SGDLS, CDR2 YYNGEE. TCRdb re-analysed the 5' RACE reads in MiXCR, keeping a single row per CDR3 protein. The repertoire has approximately 210,000 distinct CDR3 sequences, 15% to 20% of them found once; the top ten carry less than 45%. These data also formed part of another study, on T cells expressing NK-cell markers.

The TCR originated in a woman between 18 and 30 years old in good health. Sequenced input: CD8+ T cells sorted from blood. The chain has TRBV9 and TRBJ2-1; the D gene could be TRBD1 or TRBD2 (5 bases each). The CDR3 is CASSVGERGGWQFF. DNA of the CDR3: TGTGCCAGCAGCGTAGGGGAAAGGGGCGGGTGGCAGTTCTTC. Filled out from reference TRBV9 and TRBJ2-1, the complete variable domain reads DSGVTQTPKHLITATGQRVTLRCSPRSGDLSVYWYQQSLDQGLQFLIQYYNGEERAKGNILERFSAQQFPDLHSELNLSSLELGDSALYFCASSVGERGGWQFFGPGTRLTVL.